These 24 T cell receptor beta chains originate from one sample sequenced in a study of Ad26.COV2.S vaccination and SARS-CoV-2 variants. Assay: immunoSEQ multiplex PCR; the TCRdb copy retains only in-frame clones and omits some. The sample lists about 420,000 clones, roughly 90% occurring once. Treatment defined: 15 to 20 received Ad26.COV2.S at low or high dose, single or two shots; about 5 received placebo; per-sample allocation not given. The samples were gathered on day 63 after the first injection of vaccine or placebo. The sample consisted of peripheral blood, taken in a trial of Ad26.COV2.S vaccine versus placebo. These TCRs come from a person between 18 and 60 years old who received the Ad26.COV2.S COVID-19 vaccine or a placebo.

J is TRBJ2-7 and V is TRBV28, with 7 bases identical to TRBD1. The ends lost 3 bases at V and 6 bases at J; junction bases unmatched: 8. Germline CDR1 MDHEN, CDR2 SYDVKM. CDR3 length: 14 residues. The CDR3 region has the DNA TGTGCCAGCAGTTTCGCAGGACAGGCAAGCGAGCAGTACTTC. It translates to CASSFAGQASEQYF.

This chain connects TRBV27 to TRBJ2-7; weak D call: TRBD1 (6 bases). The CDR3 covers 13 residues. V was shortened by 4 bases and J by 7 bases, with 14 bases between the two germline ends. Germline lookup yields CDR1 MNHEY and CDR2 SMNVEV (reference sequence). The CDR3 loop reads CASSSGTWGEQYF. The DNA for the CDR3 is TGTGCCAGCAGTTCCGGGACATGGGGGGAGCAGTACTTC.

The chain couples TRBV5-1 to TRBJ2-7, with 8 bases matching TRBD1. Trimming cost V 4 bases and J 3 bases; bases outside gene matches: 3. The germline CDR1 and CDR2 sequences are SGHRS and YFSETQ. The CDR3 is 13 amino acids. DNA of the CDR3: TGCGCCAGCAGCCTCGACAGGGGCTACGAGCAGTACTTC. This codes for CASSLDRGYEQYF.

The V call is TRBV5-6, the J call TRBJ2-3; no reliable D call. Looked up from germline, CDR1 is SGHDT and CDR2 is YYEEEE. The CDR3 spans 15 residues. The V gene lost 0 bases and the J gene lost 5 bases, with 13 bases spanning the gap. The CDR3 sequence is CASSLAGLVQDTQYF. The CDR3 region has the DNA TGTGCCAGCAGCTTGGCCGGGCTGGTCCAAGATACGCAGTATTTT.

Notes on this clone: The same CDR3 also results from other DNA sequences found in this sample. The rearrangement links TRBV18 to TRBJ2-2; D not resolved. CDR1 KGHSH and CDR2 LQKENI come from the germline V gene. The CDR3 is made up of 13 amino acids. Trimming took off 1 base at V and 4 bases at J, with 4 bases between the two ends. The CDR3 sequence is CASSPRSTGELFF. The CDR3 region has the DNA TGTGCCAGCTCACCACGTTCCACCGGGGAGCTGTTTTTT.

The V and J genes are TRBV6-2 or TRBV6-3 and TRBJ1-5, with TRBD1 matching 9 bases. The CDR3 loop spans 19 amino acids. Per the germline V gene, CDR1 is MNHEY and CDR2 is SVGEGT. With 2 bases clipped from V and 2 bases from J, the junction kept 13 bases outside the gene matches. DNA of the CDR3: TGTGCCAGCAGTTACGCCCGGGACAGGGTCTTAACGGGCAATCAGCCCCAGCATTTT. Residues: CASSYARDRVLTGNQPQHF.

V and J are TRBV7-9 and TRBJ2-2; 9 bases fit TRBD1. CDR3 length: 15 residues. Germline CDR1 SEHNR, CDR2 FQNEAQ (reference sequence). J lost 4 bases, V lost 6 bases, and 6 bases had no gene match. CDR3 protein: CASRHRDRATGELFF. The CDR3 DNA sequence: TGTGCCAGCAGGCACCGGGACAGGGCCACCGGGGAGCTGTTTTTT.

This clone was observed once. The chain has TRBV24-1 and TRBJ2-7; either TRBD1 or TRBD2 may fit D (5 bases each). CDR1 and CDR2 (germline): KGHDR, SFDVKD. Trimming cost V 4 bases and J 3 bases, with 6 bases left between them. The CDR3 is 12 residues long. The CDR3 coding sequence is TGTGCCACCAGTGAGGGGGACTACGAGCAGTACTTC. Translating it yields CATSEGDYEQYF.

CDR3 nucleotide sequence: TGCGCCAGCAGTTCGCTTCGGGGGGGCAATGAGCAGTTCTTC. Residues: CASSSLRGGNEQFF. The rearrangement joins TRBV5-1 to TRBJ2-1; 8 nucleotides match TRBD2. From germline, CDR1 is SGHRS and CDR2 YFSETQ. The CDR3 runs 14 residues. With 5 bases clipped from V and 6 bases from J, the junction kept 7 bases outside the gene matches.

The chain combines TRBV24-1 with TRBJ2-7, with D possibly called TRBD1 or TRBD2 (5 bases each). Germline lookup yields CDR1 KGHDR and CDR2 SFDVKD. CDR3 size: 15 residues. With 2 bases removed from V and 0 bases from J, the gap between germline ends came to 10 bases. CDR3 loop: CATSDYRDGSYEQYF. The CDR3 DNA sequence: TGTGCCACCAGTGATTACCGGGACGGCTCCTACGAGCAGTACTTC.

In the case of this clone: This specimen includes other DNA sequences encoding the same CDR3. The V and J genes are TRBV6-5 and TRBJ2-1; 7 positions match TRBD1. Germline V gives CDR1 MNHEY, CDR2 SVGAGI. The CDR3 loop spans 15 amino acids. V lost 5 bases, J lost 1 base, and 5 bases stayed unmatched. The CDR3 nucleotides read TGTGCCAGCAGTCGGCAGGGGGTATCCTACAATGAGCAGTTCTTC. Translating it yields CASSRQGVSYNEQFF.

The chain is built from TRBV5-5 and TRBJ2-2; the D is unclear. The CDR3 covers 13 residues. V was clipped by 4 bases and J by 6 bases, with 10 bases between them. Germline V gene sequence: CDR1 SGHKS, CDR2 YYEKEE (reference sequence). The CDR3 here is CASSQGLSGELFF. CDR3 sequence (DNA): TGTGCCAGCAGCCAAGGCTTATCCGGGGAGCTGTTTTTT.

The gene calls are TRBV7-7 and TRBJ2-3; no clear D. The CDR3 covers 16 residues. Germline CDR1 reads SSHAT; CDR2 reads FNYEAQ (reference sequence). The V gene lost 0 bases and the J gene lost 3 bases, with 13 bases spanning the gap. For the CDR3, the DNA is TGTGCCAGCAGCTTAGCGTCTGGATTCGGAACAGATACGCAGTATTTT. Residues: CASSLASGFGTDTQYF.

The V and J genes are TRBV6-2 or TRBV6-3 and TRBJ2-1, with a possible D match to TRBD2 (6 bases). Germline V lookup: CDR1 MNHEY, CDR2 SVGEGT. V gave up 2 bases and J gave up 8 bases, with 13 bases separating them. This CDR3 contains 14 residues. The CDR3 region is CASSYAAGGDEQFF. The CDR3 DNA sequence: TGTGCCAGCAGTTACGCCGCCGGCGGGGATGAGCAGTTCTTC.

This chain links TRBV24-1 with TRBJ1-2; possibly TRBD1 for D (5 bases). The CDR3 is 15 residues long. Trimming left V 3 bases short and J 8 bases short, with 18 bases between. Germline assignment: CDR1 KGHDR and CDR2 SFDVKD. DNA of the CDR3: TGTGCCACCAGTGATGAGCGTGGGGCCGGTAGGGGCTACACCTTC. Its protein is CATSDERGAGRGYTF.

This chain uses TRBV5-1 with TRBJ2-3; no clear D gene. The germline gives CDR1 SGHRS, CDR2 YFSETQ. This CDR3 is 14 amino acids long. The V end lost 0 bases, the J end lost 2 bases, and 7 bases lay between the germline ends. In nucleotides, the CDR3 is TGCGCCAGCAGCTTGGACAGCTCCACAGATACGCAGTATTTT. Translated, it gives CASSLDSSTDTQYF.

V usage is TRBV30 and J usage is TRBJ1-5; no firm D call. CDR3 length equals 13 residues. The germline V gene has CDR1 GTSNPN and CDR2 SVGIG (reference sequence). V was cut by 2 bases and J by 5 bases, with 10 bases left in between. This CDR3 reads CAWSLGWDQPQHF. The CDR3 nucleotides are TGTGCCTGGAGTCTGGGGTGGGATCAGCCCCAGCATTTT.

The chain recombines TRBV19 with TRBJ1-5; a possible D gene is TRBD1 (5 bases). This CDR3 has 16 amino acids. CDR1 is LNHDA and CDR2 is SQIVND in the germline V gene (reference sequence). V was trimmed by 1 base and J by 0 bases, leaving 10 bases between them. The CDR3 nucleotides are TGTGCCAGTAGTATAGGGAGGGGCGATAGCAATCAGCCCCAGCATTTT. It translates to CASSIGRGDSNQPQHF. The variable domain in full, with the rest retrieved from reference TRBV19 and TRBJ1-5, is DGGITQSPKYLFRKEGQNVTLSCEQNLNHDAMYWYRQDPGQGLRLIYYSQIVNDFQKGDIAEGYSVSREKKESFPLTVTSAQKNPTAFYLCASSIGRGDSNQPQHFGDGTRLSIL.

This chain uses TRBV5-5 with TRBJ1-4; TRBD1 matches at 7 bases. Germline V CDR1 and CDR2: SGHKS, YYEKEE (reference sequence). CDR3 size: 14 residues. Losses at the gene ends were 4 bases for V and 2 bases for J; bases not matched to a gene: 2. The CDR3 DNA is TGTGCCAGCAGCCTACAGGGGACTAATGAAAAACTGTTTTTT. It codes for CASSLQGTNEKLFF.

The chain has TRBV20-1 and TRBJ1-1, with D perhaps matching TRBD1 (6 bases). Germline lookup yields CDR1 DFQATT and CDR2 SNEGSKA (reference sequence). CDR3 length equals 10 residues. V lost 2 bases to trimming and J lost 10 bases, with 8 bases between them. The CDR3 reads CSARRGAAFF. CDR3 bases: TGCAGTGCTAGAAGGGGGGCAGCTTTCTTT.

The chain links TRBV6-4 to TRBJ1-2; possible D gene TRBD1, 5 bases. The CDR3 extends over 11 amino acids. With 8 bases removed from V and 7 bases from J, the gap between germline ends came to 11 bases. Germline V CDR1 and CDR2: MRHNA, SNTAGT. CDR3 nucleotide sequence: TGTGCCAGCGGGGCCCAGTCTGGCTACACCTTC. This codes for CASGAQSGYTF.

The genes are TRBV7-2 and TRBJ1-1; D is unclear. The V gene's germline CDR1 is SGHTA and CDR2 FQGNSA. CDR3 size: 14 residues. V was cut by 2 bases and J by 2 bases, with 9 bases left in between. The DNA for the CDR3 is TGTGCCAGCAGCTTATTCAACTCAAACACTGAAGCTTTCTTT. It encodes CASSLFNSNTEAFF.

This rearrangement joins TRBV3-1 (or the pseudogene TRBV3-2) to TRBJ2-7, with 11 bases matching TRBD2. The V gene end was trimmed by 3 bases and the J gene end by 0 bases; junction bases not matched to a gene: 4. Germline values: CDR1 LGHDT, CDR2 YNNKEL (reference sequence). This CDR3 is built from 16 residues. CDR3 bases: TGTGCCAGCAGCCAGTTCACTAGCGGGGGCTCCTACGAGCAGTACTTC. It is translated as CASSQFTSGGSYEQYF.

This clone was seen just once. This chain links TRBV11-2 with TRBJ2-7; D remains unclear. Germline values: CDR1 SGHAT, CDR2 FQNNGV. The CDR3 has 14 residues. V was pared by 5 bases and J by 2 bases, with 13 bases between. CDR3 region: CASSVTELPYEQYF. The DNA of the CDR3 is TGTGCCAGCAGCGTCACAGAGTTACCCTACGAGCAGTACTTC. Using reference TRBV11-2 and TRBJ2-7 for the parts outside the CDR3, the full variable domain is EAGVAQSPRYKIIEKRQSVAFWCNPISGHATLYWYQQILGQGPKLLIQFQNNGVVDDSQLPKDRFSAERLKGVDSTLKIQPAKLEDSAVYLCASSVTELPYEQYFGPGTRLTVT.